The clone carrying this T cell receptor beta chain was recorded once. Its target is not known. These data belong to a study of graft-versus-host responses after intestinal transplantation. Overall study findings and caveats: Some patients had graft-donor T cell macrochimerism. In their allografts, the ratios of graft-versus-host to host-versus-graft T cell clones were high. Recipient bone marrow held GvH clones, some seen earlier in ileum or blood.

The CDR3 spans 17 residues. V was clipped by 4 bases and J by 4 bases; unmatched bases: 15. The germline V gene has CDR1 SGDLS and CDR2 YYNGEE. TCRdb's copy holds only in-frame clones and misses some; the assay was immunoSEQ multiplex PCR. The sample shows fewer than 120,000 clones, about 93% of them seen only once. The sequence derives from a human donor who received an intestinal transplant. Sequenced material: unstimulated CD8+ T cells sorted from spleen or lymph node cells, taken before intestinal transplant. V and J are TRBV9 and TRBJ2-5, with 8 bases fitting TRBD1. CDR3 DNA sequence: TGTGCCAGCAGCCCGCGGACTGGACAGGGATTTTTAGAGACCCAGTACTTC. This codes for CASSPRTGQGFLETQYF.